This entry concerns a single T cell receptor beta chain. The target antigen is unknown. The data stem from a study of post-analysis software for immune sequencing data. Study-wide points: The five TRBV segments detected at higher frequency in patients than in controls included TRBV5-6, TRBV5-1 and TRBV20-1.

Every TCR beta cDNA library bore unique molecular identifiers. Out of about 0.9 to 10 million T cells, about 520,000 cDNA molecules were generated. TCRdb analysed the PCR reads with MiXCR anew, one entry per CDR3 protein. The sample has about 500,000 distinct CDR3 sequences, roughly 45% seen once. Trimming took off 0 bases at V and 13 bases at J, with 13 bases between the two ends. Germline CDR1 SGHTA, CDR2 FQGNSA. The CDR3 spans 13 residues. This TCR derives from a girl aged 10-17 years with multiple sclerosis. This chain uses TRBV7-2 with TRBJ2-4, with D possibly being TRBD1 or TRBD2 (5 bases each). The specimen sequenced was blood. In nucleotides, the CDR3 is TGTGCCAGCAGCTTAGCGGGGCCTCGGGGACAGTACTTC. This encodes CASSLAGPRGQYF.